The entry below gives a single T cell receptor beta chain sequence along with its context. The antigen is undetermined. The PCR made use of 60 Vbeta and 13 Jbeta primers. Generated by immunoSEQ multiplex PCR, the TCRdb table keeps only in-frame clones and is missing some. The sample lists some 170,000 clones, roughly 80% occurring once. These data come from a study of cytomegalovirus exposure and HLA in healthy donors. V gave up 7 bases and J gave up 2 bases, with 24 bases separating them. Per germline, CDR1 SNHLY and CDR2 FYNNEI. This CDR3 contains 18 residues. General observations from the study: Prior analysis indicated that the majority of TCR beta V segments exhibited productivity approximately 87% or approximately 30% of the time.

These donors, healthy bone marrow donors, were studied. Material: PBMCs. The TCR comes from a man younger than 45 in good health and CMV-seropositive. The gene calls are TRBV2 and TRBJ1-5; no clear D gene. CDR3 in DNA: TGTGCCAGCACAGGTACCCCGGGAGCAATCATGGGCAATCAGCCCCAGCATTTT. Its translation: CASTGTPGAIMGNQPQHF. Variable domain in full (rest from reference TRBV2 and TRBJ1-5): EPEVTQTPSHQVTQMGQEVILRCVPISNHLYFYWYRQILGQKVEFLVSFYNNEISEKSEIFDDQFSVERPDGSNFTLKIRSTKLEDSAMYFCASTGTPGAIMGNQPQHFGDGTRLSIL.